The clone carrying this TCR beta chain showed up just once. Its matching antigen is unknown. The source of the sample is a study of naive and memory T cell subsets. General study findings and limits: Possibly reflecting memory cells re-expressing CD45RA, a few larger clonotypes occurred in naive repertoires, especially CD8. RNA-based TCR counts may shift with T cell activation and differentiation. Findings for naive and memory subsets could not be checked against ground truth.

V was cut by 1 base and J by 4 bases, with 11 bases left in between. The germline CDR1 and CDR2 sequences are SGHTA and FQGNSA. The CDR3 has 16 amino acids. The beta constant-region primer was an equimolar mix of two oligonucleotides covering TRBC1 and TRBC2. Nested alpha and beta constant-region primers with the SP2 primer drove four PCR rounds on ligated cDNA. Ligation attached a single-stranded oligonucleotide with a 12-nucleotide UMI and the SP2 primer to the cDNA 3' end. TCRdb reanalysed the UMI-ligation and nested PCR reads using MiXCR and keeps one entry per CDR3 protein. This sample has more than 95,000 distinct CDR3 sequences, with about 15% found just once.

The V call is TRBV7-2, the J call TRBJ1-6; D unclear. This TCR came from a human donor in good health. The sample consisted of naive CD8+ T cells from blood. The CDR3 loop is CASSLDSPVYNSPLHF. CDR3 bases: TGTGCCAGCAGCTTAGATTCGCCAGTTTATAATTCACCCCTCCACTTT.